What follows describes a single T cell receptor beta chain. Reverse transcription of roughly 0.45 to 1 ug RNA was performed with random hexamers. Amplification of TCR beta CDR3 spanned 54 Vbeta and 13 Jbeta via immunoSEQ multiplex PCR. TCRdb independently ran MiXCR on the immunoSEQ multiplex PCR reads; one entry per CDR3 protein. The sample holds roughly 130,000 distinct CDR3 sequences; roughly 96% are singletons and the top ten take more than 0.1%. The sample comes from a study of CD8 T cells in Susac syndrome. TEMRA cells were FACS-enriched, unlike CD8+ and CD4+ T cells, which were negatively isolated. This clonotype was obtained from a human donor in good health. The sample comprised CD4+ T cells from PBMCs.

CDR3 bases: TGCAGCGTGGGAGGGGGGATGAACACTGAAGCTTTCTTT. Translation gives CSVGGGMNTEAFF. The chain carries TRBV29-1 and TRBJ1-1, with D perhaps TRBD1 (6 bases). V shed 6 bases and J shed 0 bases, with 11 bases lying between them. The germline gives CDR1 SQVTM, CDR2 ANQGSEA. The length of the CDR3 is 13 residues.